This T cell receptor (beta chain) emerged from a study of blood T cell repertoires in COVID-19. Background on the study: Donors in the United States, Italy and Spain gave samples during acute or convalescent COVID-19. The analysed material was cDNA or gDNA that came from T cells, B-cell-depleted T cells, or PBMCs.

Germline V gene sequence: CDR1 SGHDN, CDR2 FVKESK. V trimming: 3 bases; J trimming: 0 bases; junction bases outside the gene matches: 10. The CDR3 totals 18 residues. Per the original methods: How many nucleated cells were present was estimated from reference gene primer amplification. Clones were read by immunoSEQ multiplex PCR, and TCRdb kept only the in-frame ones, dropping some. V, J and clone size derive from that table, while D and trimming were established from the DNA sequence. The sample contains tens of thousands of clones, about 80% of which appear only once. Sequencing was performed on peripheral blood. V and J are TRBV14 and TRBJ2-7; 11 nucleotides align to TRBD2. This TCR was recovered from a human donor in a cohort sampled during active COVID-19. This CDR3 is CASSHKRRTSGYSYEQYF. CDR3 nucleotides: TGTGCCAGCAGCCATAAGAGGCGGACTAGCGGGTACTCCTACGAGCAGTACTTC.